One and the same sample provided the 8 T cell receptor beta chains below, sequenced in a study of metastatic and nonmetastatic thyroid tumors. All patients reached thyroid surgery having received no treatment beforehand. TCRdb re-called the PCR reads through MiXCR. The sample contains fewer than 7,500 clones, roughly 35% of which appear only once. Sequencing was carried out using tumor tissue. These receptors were obtained from a female donor with papillary thyroid cancer or a benign thyroid nodule (not recorded which). Some clones in this sample may be carry-over from other donors' samples.

The chain has TRBV5-3 and TRBJ1-2; 12 bases map to TRBD1. TRBV5-3 is an ORF for which the function is uncertain. CDR3 length equals 15 residues. The V gene end was trimmed by 9 bases and the J gene end by 3 bases; junction bases not matched to a gene: 9. The CDR3 coding sequence is TGTGCCATTAGCGCCGGGACAGGGGGCGACTATGGCTACACCTTC. It is translated as CAISAGTGGDYGYTF.

This clone appeared many times. The V and J genes are TRBV5-1 and TRBJ2-5; 14 positions agree with TRBD2. After removal of 4 bases from V and 5 bases from J, the junction contained 10 bases not matched to a gene. Germline V gives CDR1 SGHRS, CDR2 YFSETQ. The CDR3 runs 17 residues. The CDR3 nucleotides read TGCGCCAGCAGCCCGGGACTAGCGGGAGCGGGGATTGAGACCCAGTACTTC. Protein product: CASSPGLAGAGIETQYF.

As for this clone: A read error is possible here, since a much larger clone lies one base away. This rearrangement joins TRBV30 to TRBJ1-5, with 8 bases fitting TRBD1. From germline, CDR1 is GTSNPN and CDR2 SVGIG (reference sequence). The V segment lost 2 bases and the J segment 5 bases; nucleotides outside the gene matches: 8. The CDR3 covers 15 residues. CDR3 loop: CAWSPGTGWDQPQHF. The CDR3 DNA sequence: TGTGCCTGGAGTCCCGGGACAGGATGGGATCAGCCCCAGCATTTT.

J is TRBJ2-1 and V is TRBV30, with 8 bases that match TRBD2. The CDR3 is 13 residues long. The junction had 3 bases not matched to a gene; V was cut back by 4 bases and J by 4 bases. Germline V CDR1 and CDR2: GTSNPN, SVGIG (reference sequence). CDR3 DNA: TGTGCCTGGATCCTAGCGGGTTACAATGAGCAGTTCTTC. Translated: CAWILAGYNEQFF.

The chain recombines TRBV5-8 with TRBJ2-3; 8 bases agree with TRBD2. CDR1 and CDR2 (germline): SGHTS, YDEGEE. This CDR3 spans 14 amino acids. Trimming removed 2 bases from V and 6 bases from J; junction bases left unmatched: 5. CDR3 loop: CASSFAGGWDTQYF. The CDR3 coding sequence is TGTGCCAGCAGCTTCGCGGGAGGTTGGGATACGCAGTATTTT.

The chain is built from TRBV9 and TRBJ2-3; 8 bases agree with TRBD1. The CDR3 is 15 residues long. Germline V CDR1 and CDR2: SGDLS, YYNGEE. Trimming took 8 bases from V and 0 from J; bases not matched to a gene: 8. CDR3 in DNA: TGTGCCAGTAGCTTAGACAGGGGCAGCACAGATACGCAGTATTTT. Residues: CASSLDRGSTDTQYF.

The chain uses TRBV30 and TRBJ1-4; D may be TRBD1 (6 bases). Germline CDR1 reads GTSNPN; CDR2 reads SVGIG (reference sequence). There are 16 residues in the CDR3. Trimming removed 4 bases from V and 2 bases from J, with 17 bases in between. CDR3 region: CAWTLRGGSTNEKLFF. CDR3 bases: TGTGCCTGGACTCTTAGGGGGGGCTCGACTAATGAAAAACTGTTTTTT.

The chain couples TRBV4-2 to TRBJ2-3; TRBD1 aligns across 8 bases. This CDR3 is built from 16 residues. Looked up from germline, CDR1 is LGHNA and CDR2 is YNFKEQ. J lost 2 bases, V lost 5 bases, and 9 bases had no gene match. DNA for the CDR3: TGTGCCAGCAGCAAACCACAGGGGGGATTCACAGATACGCAGTATTTT. It specifies CASSKPQGGFTDTQYF.